This is a list of T cell receptor beta chains from one sample in a study of shared clonotypes between healthy human individuals. Sequenced by immunoSEQ multiplex PCR; TCRdb stores in-frame clones only, minus some. The sample carries nearly 500,000 clones, 70% to 80% recorded once. The sample consisted of PBMCs. These receptors all stem from a woman in her 40s in good health. Some clones in this sample may be carry-over from other donors' samples. Each CDR3 is given with its conserved first and last residue. Fields, in order: CDR3 length, J gene, D gene, clone size, V gene, CDR3 DNA, CDR3 protein. The D gene is left open where the match is weak. Clone size, where shown, is once, few, many, or a class for clones that have expanded.

14 | TRBJ2-3 | . | . | TRBV5-1 | TGCGCCAGCAGCTTGAGGCTCCTCCGGGATACGCAGTATTTT | CASSLRLLRDTQYF
16 | TRBJ2-7 | TRBD2 | . | TRBV5-1 | TGCGCCAGCAGCCCGAGGACGACTAGCGGGAGCGACGAGCAGTACTTC | CASSPRTTSGSDEQYF
14 | TRBJ2-5 | . | . | TRBV5-1 | TGCGCCAGCAGCTTGGTTCAGTCGGAAGAGACCCAGTACTTC | CASSLVQSEETQYF
14 | TRBJ2-3 | TRBD2 | . | TRBV5-4 | TGTGCCAGCAGCTTTGAAGGGAGGGCAGATACGCAGTATTTT | CASSFEGRADTQYF
15 | TRBJ2-3 | TRBD1 | . | TRBV5-4 | TGTGCCAGCAGCATACGGGACAGTTACACAGATACGCAGTATTTT | CASSIRDSYTDTQYF
17 | TRBJ2-6 | TRBD1 | . | TRBV28 | TGTGCCAGCGGTTCCGGGACAGGGGTCTCTGGGGCCAACGTCCTGACTTTC | CASGSGTGVSGANVLTF
16 | TRBJ1-1 | TRBD1 | few | TRBV7-9 | TGTGCCAGCAGCCCCGTGGAGGGGGCCATGAACACTGAAGCTTTCTTT | CASSPVEGAMNTEAFF
14 | TRBJ1-1 | TRBD1 | many | TRBV5-1 | TGCGCCAGCAGCAGCCGGGACAGCAACACTGAAGCTTTCTTT | CASSSRDSNTEAFF
12 | TRBJ1-1 | . | . | TRBV7-9 | TGTGCCAGCAGACAGGGCCGGGGGGAAGCTTTCTTT | CASRQGRGEAFF
16 | TRBJ2-7 | . | . | TRBV7-9 | TGTGCCAGCAGCTTAGACGGGGACATGAGCTCCTACGAGCAGTACTTC | CASSLDGDMSSYEQYF
13 | TRBJ2-1 | . | once | TRBV27 | TGTGCCAGCAAGGCGGGACCTCGCAATGAGCAGTTCTTC | CASKAGPRNEQFF
14 | TRBJ2-7 | . | . | TRBV7-2 | TGTGCCAGCAGCTTAGAACCAGGGTCCTACGAGCAGTACTTC | CASSLEPGSYEQYF
16 | TRBJ2-1 | . | . | TRBV2 | TGTGCCAGCAGTGCCTGGGGAATTAGGTCCTACAATGAGCAGTTCTTC | CASSAWGIRSYNEQFF
16 | TRBJ2-7 | . | many | TRBV6-1 | TGTGCCAGCAGTGAAGTTCAAGGCAGGGGTAGGGCCGAGCAGTACTTC | CASSEVQGRGRAEQYF
14 | TRBJ2-7 | TRBD1 | . | TRBV28 | TGTGCCAGCAGCCGGACAGGGGGTCGGTACGAGCAGTACTTC | CASSRTGGRYEQYF
13 | TRBJ2-1 | . | . | TRBV30 | TGTGCCTGGGCGCGACTGGAAGGGAATGAGCAGTTCTTC | CAWARLEGNEQFF
14 | TRBJ2-1 | . | . | TRBV10-3 | TGTGCCATCAGTGAGTCGGTAGACAGCGCTGAGCAGTTCTTC | CAISESVDSAEQFF
13 | TRBJ1-1 | . | . | TRBV29-1 | TGCAGCGTTTGGACGGCCCAGAACACTGAAGCTTTCTTT | CSVWTAQNTEAFF
15 | TRBJ2-3 | TRBD1 | few | TRBV5-1 | TGCGCCAGCAGCCCCCGACAGGGTACCACAGATACGCAGTATTTT | CASSPRQGTTDTQYF
14 | TRBJ2-5 | TRBD2 | . | TRBV9 | TGTGCCAGCAGCCGGGGACTAGCGGCTGAGACCCAGTACTTC | CASSRGLAAETQYF
13 | TRBJ2-5 | . | . | TRBV10-3 | TGTGCCATCAGTGAGTCGGAGTCGGAGACCCAGTACTTC | CAISESESETQYF
15 | TRBJ2-7 | TRBD1 | . | TRBV28 | TGTGCCAGCAGGCCCTCGGGGGACAGGGGGTACGAGCAGTACTTC | CASRPSGDRGYEQYF
13 | TRBJ1-5 | . | . | TRBV11-2 | TGTGCCAGCAGCCTCGGTAGCAATCAGCCCCAGCATTTT | CASSLGSNQPQHF
15 | TRBJ2-7 | . | . | TRBV7-2 | TGTGCCAGCAGCCCGCGGGTGACCATCTCCTACGAGCAGTACTTC | CASSPRVTISYEQYF
15 | TRBJ2-1 | TRBD2 | few | TRBV6-1 | TGTGCCAGCAGGAGACTAGCGGACGAATACAATGAGCAGTTCTTC | CASRRLADEYNEQFF
15 | TRBJ2-2 | . | . | TRBV6-5 | TGTGCCAGCAGTTACTCGAGACAAAACCACGGGGAGCTGTTTTTT | CASSYSRQNHGELFF
14 | TRBJ2-2 | TRBD2 | . | TRBV29-1 | TGCAGCGTCCGACTAGCGGGAGTCCTCGGGGAGCTGTTTTTT | CSVRLAGVLGELFF
14 | TRBJ1-1 | TRBD1 | . | TRBV28 | TGTGCCAGCAGACTCACAGGGGGGAGGACTGAAGCTTTCTTT | CASRLTGGRTEAFF